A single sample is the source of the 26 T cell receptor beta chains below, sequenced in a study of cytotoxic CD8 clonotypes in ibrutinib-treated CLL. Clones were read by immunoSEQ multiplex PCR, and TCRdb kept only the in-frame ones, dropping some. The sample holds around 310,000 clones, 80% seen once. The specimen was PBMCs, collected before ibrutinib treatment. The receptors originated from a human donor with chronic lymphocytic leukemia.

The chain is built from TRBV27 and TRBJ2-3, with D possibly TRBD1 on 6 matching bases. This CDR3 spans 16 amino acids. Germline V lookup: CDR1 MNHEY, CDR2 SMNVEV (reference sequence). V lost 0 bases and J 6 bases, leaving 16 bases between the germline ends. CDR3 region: CASSLSTGHPADTQYF. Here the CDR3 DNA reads TGTGCCAGCAGTTTATCGACAGGACACCCCGCGGATACGCAGTATTTT.

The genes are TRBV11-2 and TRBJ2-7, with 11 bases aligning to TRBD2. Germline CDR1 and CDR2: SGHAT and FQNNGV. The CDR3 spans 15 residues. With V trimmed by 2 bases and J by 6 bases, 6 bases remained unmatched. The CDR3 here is CASSLLAGGRAEQYF. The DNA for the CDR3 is TGTGCCAGCAGCTTATTAGCGGGAGGGCGAGCCGAGCAGTACTTC.

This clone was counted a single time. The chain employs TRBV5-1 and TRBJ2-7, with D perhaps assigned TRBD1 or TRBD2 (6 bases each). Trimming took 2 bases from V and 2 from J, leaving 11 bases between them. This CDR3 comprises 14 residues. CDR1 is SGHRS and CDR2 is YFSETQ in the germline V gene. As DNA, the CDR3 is TGCGCCAGCAGCTTAGGGGGGAGCCCCTACGAGCAGTACTTC. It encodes CASSLGGSPYEQYF.

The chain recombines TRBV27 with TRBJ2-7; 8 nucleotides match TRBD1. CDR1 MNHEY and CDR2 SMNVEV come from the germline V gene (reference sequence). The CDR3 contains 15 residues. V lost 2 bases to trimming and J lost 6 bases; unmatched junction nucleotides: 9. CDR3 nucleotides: TGTGCCAGCAGTTTAGTCGCCAGACAGGGGATCGAGCAGTACTTC. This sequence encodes CASSLVARQGIEQYF.

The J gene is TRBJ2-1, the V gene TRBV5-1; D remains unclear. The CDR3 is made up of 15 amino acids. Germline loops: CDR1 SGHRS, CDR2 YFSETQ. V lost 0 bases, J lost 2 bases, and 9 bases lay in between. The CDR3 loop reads CASSLVRTTYNEQFF. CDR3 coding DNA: TGCGCCAGCAGCTTGGTTAGAACTACCTACAATGAGCAGTTCTTC.

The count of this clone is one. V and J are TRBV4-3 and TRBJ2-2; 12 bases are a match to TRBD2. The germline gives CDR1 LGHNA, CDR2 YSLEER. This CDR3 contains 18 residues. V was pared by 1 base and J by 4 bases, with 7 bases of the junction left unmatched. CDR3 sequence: CASSQGLAGGPGTGELFF. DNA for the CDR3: TGCGCCAGCAGCCAAGGGCTAGCGGGAGGGCCGGGCACCGGGGAGCTGTTTTTT.

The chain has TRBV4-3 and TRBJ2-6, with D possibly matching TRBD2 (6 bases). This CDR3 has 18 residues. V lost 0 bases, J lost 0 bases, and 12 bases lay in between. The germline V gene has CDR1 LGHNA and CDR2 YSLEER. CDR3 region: CASSQDGGRSSGANVLTF. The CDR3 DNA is TGCGCCAGCAGCCAAGACGGGGGTAGGAGCTCTGGGGCCAACGTCCTGACTTTC.

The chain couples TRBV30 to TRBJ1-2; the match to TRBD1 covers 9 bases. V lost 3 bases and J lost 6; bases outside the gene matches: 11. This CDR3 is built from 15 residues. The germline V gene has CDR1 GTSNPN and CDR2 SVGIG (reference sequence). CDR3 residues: CAWSGTGRSIHGYTF. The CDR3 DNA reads TGTGCCTGGAGCGGGACAGGGCGGTCCATCCATGGCTACACCTTC.

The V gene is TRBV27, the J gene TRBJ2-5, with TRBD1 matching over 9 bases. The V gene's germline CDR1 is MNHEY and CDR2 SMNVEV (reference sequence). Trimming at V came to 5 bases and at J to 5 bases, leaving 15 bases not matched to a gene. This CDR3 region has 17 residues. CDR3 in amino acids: CASSPNPPGQGSETQYF. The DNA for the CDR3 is TGTGCCAGCAGTCCCAACCCGCCGGGACAGGGTTCGGAGACCCAGTACTTC.

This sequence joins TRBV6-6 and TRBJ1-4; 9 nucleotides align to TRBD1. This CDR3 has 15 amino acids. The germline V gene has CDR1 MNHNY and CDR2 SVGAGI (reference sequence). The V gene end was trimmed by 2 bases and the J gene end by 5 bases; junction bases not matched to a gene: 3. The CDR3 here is CASSYGGQGNEKLFF. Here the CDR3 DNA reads TGTGCCAGCAGTTACGGGGGACAGGGCAATGAAAAACTGTTTTTT.

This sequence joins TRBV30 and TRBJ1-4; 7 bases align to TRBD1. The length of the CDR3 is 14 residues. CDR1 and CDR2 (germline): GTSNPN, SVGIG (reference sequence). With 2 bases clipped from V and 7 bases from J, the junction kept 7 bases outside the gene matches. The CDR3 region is CAWSNRGFGEKLFF. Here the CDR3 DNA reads TGTGCCTGGAGTAACAGGGGTTTCGGTGAAAAACTGTTTTTT.

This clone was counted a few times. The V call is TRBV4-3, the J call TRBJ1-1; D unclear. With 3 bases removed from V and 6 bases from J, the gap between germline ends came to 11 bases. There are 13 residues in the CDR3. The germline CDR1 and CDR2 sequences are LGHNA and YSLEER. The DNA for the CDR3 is TGCGCCAGCAGCCATGTTTCAGGATCTGAAGCTTTCTTT. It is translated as CASSHVSGSEAFF.

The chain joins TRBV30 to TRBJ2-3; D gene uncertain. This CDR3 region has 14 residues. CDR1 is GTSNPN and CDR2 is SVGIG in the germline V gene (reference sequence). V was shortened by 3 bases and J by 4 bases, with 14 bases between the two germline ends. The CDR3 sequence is CAWSLNPPPDTQYF. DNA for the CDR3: TGTGCCTGGAGCCTCAATCCGCCCCCAGATACGCAGTATTTT.

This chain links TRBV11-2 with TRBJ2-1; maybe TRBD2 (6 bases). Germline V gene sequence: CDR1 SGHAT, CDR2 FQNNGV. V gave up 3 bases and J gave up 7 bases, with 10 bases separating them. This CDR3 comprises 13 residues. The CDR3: CASSFHGGNEQFF. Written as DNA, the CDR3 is TGTGCCAGCAGCTTCCATGGGGGGAATGAGCAGTTCTTC.

In DNA form, the CDR3 reads TGTGCCAGCAGCCAAGATCGGGCTAGCGGGAGATTTGGTGAGCAGTTCTTC. Residues: CASSQDRASGRFGEQFF. This sequence joins TRBV4-2 and TRBJ2-1; 10 nucleotides match TRBD2. Germline V gives CDR1 LGHNA, CDR2 YNFKEQ. The CDR3 covers 17 residues. V trimming: 0 bases; J trimming: 9 bases; junction bases outside the gene matches: 11.

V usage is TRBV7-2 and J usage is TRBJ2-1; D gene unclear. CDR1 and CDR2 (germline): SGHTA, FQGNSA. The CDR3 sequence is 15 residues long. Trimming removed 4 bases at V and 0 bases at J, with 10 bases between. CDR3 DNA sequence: TGTGCCAGCAGCTCTTCCCGGAGCTCCTACAATGAGCAGTTCTTC. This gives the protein CASSSSRSSYNEQFF.

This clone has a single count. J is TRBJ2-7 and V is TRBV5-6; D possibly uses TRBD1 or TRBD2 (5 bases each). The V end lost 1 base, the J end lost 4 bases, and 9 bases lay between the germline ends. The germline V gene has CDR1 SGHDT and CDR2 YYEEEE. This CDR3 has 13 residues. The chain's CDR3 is CASSLFGAYEQYF. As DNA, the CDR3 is TGTGCCAGCAGCTTGTTCGGGGCTTACGAGCAGTACTTC.

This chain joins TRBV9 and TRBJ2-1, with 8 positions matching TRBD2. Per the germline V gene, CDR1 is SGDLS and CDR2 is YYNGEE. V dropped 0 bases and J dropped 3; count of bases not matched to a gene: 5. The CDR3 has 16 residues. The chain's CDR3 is CASSVGVSGIYNEQFF. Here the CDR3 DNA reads TGTGCCAGCAGCGTAGGGGTTAGCGGGATCTACAATGAGCAGTTCTTC.

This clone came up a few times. Here the CDR3 reads CASSQMGRLEQYF. The CDR3 DNA follows: TGTGCCAGCAGTCAAATGGGCCGCTTAGAGCAGTACTTC. The chain has TRBV7-2 and TRBJ2-7; D gene uncertain. The CDR3 runs 13 residues. Trimming pared 6 bases from V and 7 bases from J, leaving 16 bases between. In germline, CDR1 is SGHTA, CDR2 FQGNSA.

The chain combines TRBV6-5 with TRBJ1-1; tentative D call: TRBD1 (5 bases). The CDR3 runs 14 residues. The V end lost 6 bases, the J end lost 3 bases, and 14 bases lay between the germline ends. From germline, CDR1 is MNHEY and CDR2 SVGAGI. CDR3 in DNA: TGTGCCAGCAGCCCTCCGGGGGGGTACACTGAAGCTTTCTTT. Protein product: CASSPPGGYTEAFF.

CDR3 bases: TGTGCCAGCAGCTATGATATGGAGAACACTGAAGCTTTCTTT. Translated: CASSYDMENTEAFF. The J gene is TRBJ1-1, the V gene TRBV9; D ambiguous. The CDR3 loop spans 14 amino acids. The V end lost 4 bases, the J end lost 1 base, and 11 bases lay between the germline ends. Germline V gives CDR1 SGDLS, CDR2 YYNGEE.

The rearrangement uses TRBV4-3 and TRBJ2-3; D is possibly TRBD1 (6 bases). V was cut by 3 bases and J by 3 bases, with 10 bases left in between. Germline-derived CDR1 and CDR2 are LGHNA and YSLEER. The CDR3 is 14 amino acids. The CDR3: CASSHGTGTDTQYF. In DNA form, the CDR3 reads TGCGCCAGCAGCCATGGAACAGGGACAGATACGCAGTATTTT.

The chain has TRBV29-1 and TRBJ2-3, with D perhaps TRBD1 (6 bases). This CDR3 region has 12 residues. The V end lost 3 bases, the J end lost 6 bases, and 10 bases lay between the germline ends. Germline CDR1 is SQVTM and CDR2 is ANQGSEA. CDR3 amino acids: CSVDRGLDTQYF. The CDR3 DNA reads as TGCAGCGTTGACAGGGGTCTGGATACGCAGTATTTT.

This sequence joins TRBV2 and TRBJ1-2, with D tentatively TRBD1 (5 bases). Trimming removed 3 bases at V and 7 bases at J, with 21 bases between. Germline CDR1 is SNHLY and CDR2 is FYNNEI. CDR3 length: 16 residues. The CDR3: CASSETRGSGLVGYTF. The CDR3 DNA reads TGTGCCAGCAGTGAGACGAGGGGTTCAGGGTTGGTTGGCTACACCTTC.

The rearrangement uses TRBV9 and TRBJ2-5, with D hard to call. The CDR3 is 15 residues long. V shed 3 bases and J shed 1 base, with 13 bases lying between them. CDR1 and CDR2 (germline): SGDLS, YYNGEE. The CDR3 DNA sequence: TGTGCCAGCAGCGCTGGCCAAGCTCTCCAAGAGACCCAGTACTTC. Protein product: CASSAGQALQETQYF. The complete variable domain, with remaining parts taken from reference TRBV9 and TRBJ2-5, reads DSGVTQTPKHLITATGQRVTLRCSPRSGDLSVYWYQQSLDQGLQFLIQYYNGEERAKGNILERFSAQQFPDLHSELNLSSLELGDSALYFCASSAGQALQETQYFGPGTRLLVL.

The CDR3 is CASSGAGGPYEQYF. The CDR3 bases are TGTGCCAGCAGCGGGGCGGGAGGCCCCTACGAGCAGTACTTC. The chain has TRBV9 and TRBJ2-7; 8 nucleotides align to TRBD2. The CDR3 has 14 amino acids. V gave up 3 bases and J gave up 2 bases; unmatched junction bases: 4. CDR1 is SGDLS, CDR2 YYNGEE, per germline.